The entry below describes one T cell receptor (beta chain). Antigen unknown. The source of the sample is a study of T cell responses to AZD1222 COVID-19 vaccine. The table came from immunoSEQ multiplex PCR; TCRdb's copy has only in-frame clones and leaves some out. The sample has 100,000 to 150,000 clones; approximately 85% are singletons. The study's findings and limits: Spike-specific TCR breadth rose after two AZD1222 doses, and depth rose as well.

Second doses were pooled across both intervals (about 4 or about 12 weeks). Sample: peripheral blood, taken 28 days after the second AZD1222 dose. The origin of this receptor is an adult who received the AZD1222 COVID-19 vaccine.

In nucleotides, the CDR3 is TGTGCCAGCAGCGCACGTGGGGACAAGAACACTGAAGCTTTCTTT. Translation gives CASSARGDKNTEAFF. The chain combines TRBV7-8 with TRBJ1-1; D possibly corresponds to TRBD1 (6 bases). Between the trimmed V and J ends, which lost 5 bases and 1 base, there was a span of 14 bases. Germline values: CDR1 SGHVS, CDR2 FQNEAQ. The CDR3 contains 15 residues. The complete variable domain, with remaining parts taken from reference TRBV7-8 and TRBJ1-1, reads GAGVSQSPRYKVAKRGQDVALRCDPISGHVSLFWYQQALGQGPEFLTYFQNEAQLDKSGLPSDRFFAERPEGSVSTLKIQRTQQEDSAVYLCASSARGDKNTEAFFGQGTRLTVV.